This is a list of T cell receptor beta chains from one sample in a study of radiation and T cells in renal cell carcinoma. Assay used: immunoSEQ multiplex PCR; TCRdb lists only in-frame clones, some missing. The table has around 180,000 clones, 88% seen once; the top ten hold around 11%. Sample: blood, taken from a patient whose treatment included radiotherapy and nephrectomy. All receptors come from a woman aged 45-60 years with renal cell carcinoma. CDR3s include the opening cysteine and the closing phenylalanine or tryptophan. The D gene is left open where the match is weak. Clone size is not always given. Where it is, it says once, few, many or a class for expanded clones.

abundance: .
j_gene: TRBJ1-2
d_gene: .
v_gene: TRBV7-8
CDR3nt: TGTGCCAGCAGCTTAGCCCTGTACACCGATGGCTACACCTTC
CDR3aa: CASSLALYTDGYTF

abundance: .
j_gene: TRBJ2-2
d_gene: .
v_gene: TRBV5-6
CDR3nt: TGTGCCAGCAGCTTGGAAACAGACACCGGGGAGCTGTTTTTT
CDR3aa: CASSLETDTGELFF

abundance: few
j_gene: TRBJ1-6
d_gene: .
v_gene: TRBV2
CDR3nt: TGTGCCAGCAGTGACCAGGCAGGGTCTTCACCCCTCCACTTT
CDR3aa: CASSDQAGSSPLHF

abundance: .
j_gene: TRBJ1-6
d_gene: .
v_gene: TRBV4-2
CDR3nt: TGTGCCAGCAGCCAAGAGGCAGGCGTACAAAATTCACCCCTCCACTTT
CDR3aa: CASSQEAGVQNSPLHF

abundance: .
j_gene: TRBJ1-2
d_gene: .
v_gene: TRBV6-6
CDR3nt: TGTGCCAGCAGTCCCCAGGATTTTGGCTACACCTTC
CDR3aa: CASSPQDFGYTF

abundance: .
j_gene: TRBJ1-6
d_gene: TRBD1
v_gene: TRBV6-6
CDR3nt: TGTGCCAGCAGTTACGGAGGACAGGGGGATGGCTCACCCCTCCACTTT
CDR3aa: CASSYGGQGDGSPLHF

abundance: .
j_gene: TRBJ2-7
d_gene: TRBD2
v_gene: TRBV11-2
CDR3nt: TGTGCCAGCAGCTTATTCAGGGTAGCGGGGGACATCTACGAGCAGTACTTC
CDR3aa: CASSLFRVAGDIYEQYF

abundance: .
j_gene: TRBJ2-3
d_gene: .
v_gene: TRBV5-8
CDR3nt: TGTGCCAGCAGCAACCGGGACATCGGCACAGATACGCAGTATTTT
CDR3aa: CASSNRDIGTDTQYF

abundance: .
j_gene: TRBJ1-1
d_gene: TRBD1
v_gene: TRBV6-5
CDR3nt: TGTGCCAGCAGTTACTCGGGCAGGGGGACGACTGAAGCTTTCTTT
CDR3aa: CASSYSGRGTTEAFF

abundance: .
j_gene: TRBJ1-1
d_gene: TRBD1
v_gene: TRBV7-2
CDR3nt: TGTGCCAGCAGCCAGGGACAGCTGAACACTGAAGCTTTCTTT
CDR3aa: CASSQGQLNTEAFF

abundance: .
j_gene: TRBJ2-3
d_gene: .
v_gene: TRBV29-1
CDR3nt: TGCAGCGTACCGCGAGGGGGGACATCCCATAATTGGGATACGCAGTATTTT
CDR3aa: CSVPRGGTSHNWDTQYF

abundance: .
j_gene: TRBJ1-4
d_gene: .
v_gene: TRBV6-1
CDR3nt: TGTGCCAGCAGTGAACAGGGATCGAGTGAAAAACTGTTTTTT
CDR3aa: CASSEQGSSEKLFF

abundance: .
j_gene: TRBJ2-5
d_gene: .
v_gene: TRBV5-1
CDR3nt: TGCGCCAGCAGCTTGAGGGTGGGAGGAGAGACCCAGTACTTC
CDR3aa: CASSLRVGGETQYF

abundance: .
j_gene: TRBJ1-1
d_gene: TRBD1
v_gene: TRBV6-4
CDR3nt: TGTGCCAGCAGACAATCTCCGGGACAGGGAAAGAACACTGAAGCTTTCTTT
CDR3aa: CASRQSPGQGKNTEAFF

abundance: .
j_gene: TRBJ2-1
d_gene: TRBD1
v_gene: TRBV7-7
CDR3nt: TGTGCTAGCAGCTTAGATACAGGGGGCTACGAGCAGTTCTTC
CDR3aa: CASSLDTGGYEQFF

abundance: .
j_gene: TRBJ1-5
d_gene: .
v_gene: TRBV15
CDR3nt: TGTGCCACCAGCCTCGATTTTAATCAGCCCCAGCATTTT
CDR3aa: CATSLDFNQPQHF

abundance: .
j_gene: TRBJ1-5
d_gene: TRBD1
v_gene: TRBV6-1
CDR3nt: TGTGCCAGCAGTGAAGCTGTTGGGGGACAGGTCAATCAGCCCCAGCATTTT
CDR3aa: CASSEAVGGQVNQPQHF

abundance: .
j_gene: TRBJ1-1
d_gene: .
v_gene: TRBV19
CDR3nt: TGTGCCAGTAGAGGGGGAGCCTATCTGAACACTGAAGCTTTCTTT
CDR3aa: CASRGGAYLNTEAFF

abundance: .
j_gene: TRBJ1-1
d_gene: .
v_gene: TRBV11-2
CDR3nt: TGTGCCAGCAGCTTAGCGGGGGGGCGAGGCACTGAAGCTTTCTTT
CDR3aa: CASSLAGGRGTEAFF

abundance: .
j_gene: TRBJ1-5
d_gene: .
v_gene: TRBV19
CDR3nt: TGTGCCAGTAGTATTAGGCAGGGGAATCAGCCCCAGCATTTT
CDR3aa: CASSIRQGNQPQHF

abundance: .
j_gene: TRBJ2-5
d_gene: TRBD2
v_gene: TRBV5-8
CDR3nt: TGTGCCAGCAGCCCCCGACTAGCGGGGGGCCAAGAGACCCAGTACTTC
CDR3aa: CASSPRLAGGQETQYF

abundance: .
j_gene: TRBJ1-3
d_gene: .
v_gene: TRBV9
CDR3nt: TGTGCCAGCAGCATCTCCGGTGTGTCTGGAAACACCATATATTTT
CDR3aa: CASSISGVSGNTIYF

abundance: .
j_gene: TRBJ2-2
d_gene: .
v_gene: TRBV4-3
CDR3nt: TGCGCCAGCAGCCAAGAGAAAGCTTGGGCCGGGGAGCTGTTTTTT
CDR3aa: CASSQEKAWAGELFF

abundance: .
j_gene: TRBJ2-3
d_gene: .
v_gene: TRBV14
CDR3nt: TGTGCCAGCAGCCAACTGAGGGCAGATACGCAGTATTTT
CDR3aa: CASSQLRADTQYF

abundance: .
j_gene: TRBJ2-6
d_gene: .
v_gene: TRBV9
CDR3nt: TGTGCCAGCAGCTACCTGTCTTCCTCTGGGGCCAACGTCCTGACTTTC
CDR3aa: CASSYLSSSGANVLTF

abundance: .
j_gene: TRBJ2-5
d_gene: TRBD2
v_gene: TRBV19
CDR3nt: TGTGCCAGTAGCGGGGGGGCCCAAGAGACCCAGTACTTC
CDR3aa: CASSGGAQETQYF

abundance: .
j_gene: TRBJ2-7
d_gene: .
v_gene: TRBV7-8
CDR3nt: TGTGCCAGCAGCCAACGATACGAGCAGTACTTC
CDR3aa: CASSQRYEQYF

abundance: .
j_gene: TRBJ2-6
d_gene: .
v_gene: TRBV19
CDR3nt: TGTGCCAGTAGTATCTCTGGGGCCAACGTCCTGACTTTC
CDR3aa: CASSISGANVLTF

abundance: once
j_gene: TRBJ1-5
d_gene: .
v_gene: TRBV6-1
CDR3nt: TGTGCCAGCAGTGACAATGCCAGATTTAGCAATCAGCCCCAGCATTTT
CDR3aa: CASSDNARFSNQPQHF

abundance: .
j_gene: TRBJ1-2
d_gene: TRBD1
v_gene: TRBV18
CDR3nt: TGTGCCAGCTCACCGGACAGGGAGTATGGCTACACCTTC
CDR3aa: CASSPDREYGYTF

abundance: .
j_gene: TRBJ1-1
d_gene: .
v_gene: TRBV6-5
CDR3nt: TGTGCCAGCAGACCTCAGGGTGCCTCTTACACTGAAGCTTTCTTT
CDR3aa: CASRPQGASYTEAFF

abundance: .
j_gene: TRBJ2-6
d_gene: .
v_gene: TRBV5-4
CDR3nt: TGTGCCAGTGCGGGTAGCCACTCTGGGGCCAACGTCCTGACTTTC
CDR3aa: CASAGSHSGANVLTF

abundance: .
j_gene: TRBJ1-5
d_gene: .
v_gene: TRBV19
CDR3nt: TGTGCCAGCAGGGACTCAAATCAGCCCCAGCATTTT
CDR3aa: CASRDSNQPQHF

abundance: once
j_gene: TRBJ2-1
d_gene: TRBD2
v_gene: TRBV5-7
CDR3nt: TGTGCCAGCAGCTTGAGGGGATATGGGACTAGCGTATACAATGAGCAGTTCTTC
CDR3aa: CASSLRGYGTSVYNEQFF

abundance: .
j_gene: TRBJ1-2
d_gene: TRBD1
v_gene: TRBV9
CDR3nt: TGTGCCAGCAGCGTAGGGACAGGTCCTAACTATGGCTACACCTTC
CDR3aa: CASSVGTGPNYGYTF

abundance: .
j_gene: TRBJ2-1
d_gene: .
v_gene: TRBV7-9
CDR3nt: TGTGCCAGCAGCTTATCGGGACCTCACAATGAGCAGTTCTTC
CDR3aa: CASSLSGPHNEQFF

abundance: .
j_gene: TRBJ2-3
d_gene: .
v_gene: TRBV7-9
CDR3nt: TGTGCCAGCAGCCCCTATAGCACAGATACGCAGTATTTT
CDR3aa: CASSPYSTDTQYF

abundance: once
j_gene: TRBJ2-7
d_gene: .
v_gene: TRBV6-1
CDR3nt: TGTGCCAGCAGTGACATAGGGCGGTACTTC
CDR3aa: CASSDIGRYF

abundance: .
j_gene: TRBJ1-2
d_gene: .
v_gene: TRBV10-2
CDR3nt: TGCGCCAGCAGTGAGGTGGTCAGGGAAAACTATGGCTACACCTTC
CDR3aa: CASSEVVRENYGYTF

abundance: .
j_gene: TRBJ1-5
d_gene: TRBD1
v_gene: TRBV6-1
CDR3nt: TGTGCCAGCACCCCGCAGGGGGGTTCCAATCAGCCCCAGCATTTT
CDR3aa: CASTPQGGSNQPQHF

abundance: once
j_gene: TRBJ2-3
d_gene: TRBD2
v_gene: TRBV14
CDR3nt: TGTGCCAGCAGCCCCAGACTAGCGGGGTCCCAAGATACGCAGTATTTT
CDR3aa: CASSPRLAGSQDTQYF

abundance: .
j_gene: TRBJ1-3
d_gene: .
v_gene: TRBV28
CDR3nt: TGTGCCAGCAGGGTGATGACAGGCAACTCTGGAAACACCATATATTTT
CDR3aa: CASRVMTGNSGNTIYF

abundance: .
j_gene: TRBJ2-4
d_gene: TRBD2
v_gene: TRBV4-2
CDR3nt: TGTGCCAGCAGCCAAGATTTTCCGGGGGGGCCTGGGAACATTCAGTACTTC
CDR3aa: CASSQDFPGGPGNIQYF

abundance: .
j_gene: TRBJ2-5
d_gene: TRBD2
v_gene: TRBV9
CDR3nt: TGTGCCAGCAGCGTGAGAAGCGGGGAAGGGACCCAGTACTTC
CDR3aa: CASSVRSGEGTQYF

abundance: .
j_gene: TRBJ1-2
d_gene: .
v_gene: TRBV5-6
CDR3nt: TGTGCCAGCAGCTACGACTATGCGTTTGGCTACACCTTC
CDR3aa: CASSYDYAFGYTF

abundance: .
j_gene: TRBJ1-1
d_gene: .
v_gene: TRBV4-3
CDR3nt: TGCGCCAGCAGCCAAGGGGCAGGCCAGAACACTGAAGCTTTCTTT
CDR3aa: CASSQGAGQNTEAFF

abundance: .
j_gene: TRBJ2-7
d_gene: TRBD1
v_gene: TRBV5-4
CDR3nt: TGTGCCAGCAGCGATAAGACAGGGAGCTCCTACGAGCAGTACTTC
CDR3aa: CASSDKTGSSYEQYF